This T cell receptor beta chain was documented in a study of T cells after yellow fever vaccination. Whole-study findings and limits: Within FACS-sorted repertoires, abundant clonotypes contaminating from the bulk population could be present.

A few counts support this clonotype. Its antigen is unidentified. Synthesis of TCR cDNA relied on 5'RACE template switching, which attached a universal primer site and UMIs. TCRdb processed the 5' RACE reads anew with MiXCR; each CDR3 protein has one entry. This sample has approximately 330,000 distinct CDR3 sequences; about 4% occur once, and the top ten carry roughly 24%. V was clipped by 3 bases and J by 10 bases; unmatched bases: 6. CDR1 is LGHNA and CDR2 is YSLEER in the germline V gene. CDR3 length: 14 residues. The sequence was collected from a young man who received the YFV17D yellow fever vaccine. The chain combines TRBV4-3 with TRBJ2-1, with 10 nucleotides matching TRBD2. The sample was PBMCs, taken 5 days after the yellow fever booster vaccination. The CDR3 DNA follows: TGCGCCAGCAGCCATGTTAGCGGGGGGAGGGAGCAGTTCTTC. Translation gives CASSHVSGGREQFF.